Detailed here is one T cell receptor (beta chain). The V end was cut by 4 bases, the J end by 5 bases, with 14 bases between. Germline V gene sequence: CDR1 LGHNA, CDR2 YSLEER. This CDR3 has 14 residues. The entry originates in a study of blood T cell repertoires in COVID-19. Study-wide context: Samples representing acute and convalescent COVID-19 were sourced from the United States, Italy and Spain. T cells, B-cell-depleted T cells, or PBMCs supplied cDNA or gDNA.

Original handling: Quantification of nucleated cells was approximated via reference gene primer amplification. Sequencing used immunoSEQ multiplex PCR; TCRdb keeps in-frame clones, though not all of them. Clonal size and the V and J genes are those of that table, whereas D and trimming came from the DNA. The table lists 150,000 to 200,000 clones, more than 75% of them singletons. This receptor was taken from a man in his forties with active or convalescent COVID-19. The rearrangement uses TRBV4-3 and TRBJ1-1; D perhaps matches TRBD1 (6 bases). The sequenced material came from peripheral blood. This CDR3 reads CASSRTASRTEAFF. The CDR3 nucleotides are TGCGCCAGCAGCCGGACAGCAAGTAGGACTGAAGCTTTCTTT.